Following are 16 T cell receptor beta chains from one sample sequenced in a study of hypomethylating agent response in myelodysplastic syndrome. TCRdb's table, derived via immunoSEQ multiplex PCR, lists solely in-frame clones and lacks some. The data show thousands of clones, about 87% seen once. Specimen: bone marrow, collected before or after starting hypomethylating agent treatment for myelodysplastic syndrome (not recorded which). These TCRs come from a human donor with myelodysplastic syndrome.

This clone came up once. Written as DNA, the CDR3 is TGTGCCAGCAGCTCGTACAGGACGGGGACGTTCGGTAGCACAGATACGCAGTATTTT. It is translated as CASSSYRTGTFGSTDTQYF. This chain connects TRBV11-2 to TRBJ2-3; D possibly matches TRBD1 or TRBD2 (5 bases each). The CDR3 covers 19 residues. The germline gives CDR1 SGHAT, CDR2 FQNNGV. V was cut by 4 bases and J by 0 bases, with 23 bases left in between. Combining the CDR3 with reference TRBV11-2 and TRBJ2-3 gives the whole variable domain EAGVAQSPRYKIIEKRQSVAFWCNPISGHATLYWYQQILGQGPKLLIQFQNNGVVDDSQLPKDRFSAERLKGVDSTLKIQPAKLEDSAVYLCASSSYRTGTFGSTDTQYFGPGTRLTVL.

The chain carries TRBV10-1 and TRBJ2-1, with D hard to call. Per germline, CDR1 WNHNN and CDR2 SYGVQD (reference sequence). The CDR3 is 15 amino acids. Trimming stripped 2 bases from V and 5 bases from J, with 13 bases between. CDR3 nucleotides: TGCGCCAGCAGTGAGAAGGCCCTTCGGGACAATGAGCAGTTCTTC. It encodes CASSEKALRDNEQFF.

The CDR3 spells CASSGQTGGYEQYF. Here the CDR3 DNA reads TGTGCCAGCAGCGGCCAGACAGGGGGCTACGAGCAGTACTTC. The chain employs TRBV27 and TRBJ2-7; the match to TRBD1 covers 9 bases. Trimming removed 6 bases from V and 3 bases from J; junction bases left unmatched: 6. Germline lookup yields CDR1 MNHEY and CDR2 SMNVEV (reference sequence). The CDR3 has 14 residues.

The gene calls are TRBV2 and TRBJ2-5, with D tentatively TRBD1 (6 bases). CDR1 is SNHLY and CDR2 is FYNNEI in the germline V gene. V was cut by 11 bases and J by 5 bases, with 12 bases left in between. This CDR3 region has 11 residues. The DNA for the CDR3 is TGTGCCGTCGGGACAATGGAGACCCAGTACTTC. Translation gives CAVGTMETQYF.

This chain uses TRBV9 with TRBJ1-1; D possibly corresponds to TRBD1 (6 bases). CDR1 and CDR2 from the germline V gene are SGDLS and YYNGEE. The germline V and J ends were trimmed by 0 bases and 5 bases, with 11 bases remaining between them. This CDR3 is 14 amino acids long. The CDR3 DNA reads TGTGCCAGCAGCGTAGATCAAGGGGGGACTGAAGCTTTCTTT. This translates into CASSVDQGGTEAFF.

About this clone: Germline is not matched at one junction end, which may reflect a read error. The V and J genes are TRBV7-7 and TRBJ2-1, with TRBD2 matching 7 bases. This CDR3 comprises 13 residues. Germline loops: CDR1 SSHAT, CDR2 FNYEAQ (reference sequence). CDR3 region: CASSPTSSNEQFF. The CDR3 DNA reads as TGTGCTAGCAGCCCGACTAGCAGCAATGAGCAGTTCTTC.

The chain couples TRBV6-1 to TRBJ1-4, with no clear D. This CDR3 is built from 16 residues. Germline loops: CDR1 MNHNS, CDR2 SASEGT. Trimming removed 2 bases at V and 0 bases at J, with 10 bases between. This CDR3 reads CASSEMGFATNEKLFF. CDR3 DNA sequence: TGTGCCAGCAGTGAAATGGGGTTTGCAACTAATGAAAAACTGTTTTTT.

CDR3 nucleotide sequence: TGTGCCAGCAGCTCCCTGACTAGCGGTGGACTCCAGTACTTC. It translates to CASSSLTSGGLQYF. This sequence joins TRBV7-2 and TRBJ2-5, with TRBD2 identical over 9 bases. Per germline, CDR1 SGHTA and CDR2 FQGNSA. V was pared by 4 bases and J by 10 bases, with 10 bases of the junction left unmatched. This CDR3 region has 14 residues.

The chain employs TRBV29-1 and TRBJ2-1, with 8 bases matching TRBD2. V gave up 6 bases and J gave up 3 bases; unmatched junction bases: 7. This CDR3 spans 14 amino acids. Germline-derived CDR1 and CDR2 are SQVTM and ANQGSEA. Here the CDR3 reads CSVRELADYNEQFF. DNA of the CDR3: TGCAGCGTGAGGGAACTAGCGGACTACAATGAGCAGTTCTTC.

The V gene is TRBV18, the J gene TRBJ1-6, with D possibly matching TRBD1 (5 bases). The germline CDR1 and CDR2 sequences are KGHSH and LQKENI. The CDR3 is made up of 14 amino acids. Trimming removed 8 bases from V and 7 bases from J, with 15 bases in between. The CDR3 nucleotides read TGTGCCAGCCACCCGGGGCAGAACAATTCACCCCTCCACTTT. This encodes CASHPGQNNSPLHF.

The chain recombines TRBV28 with TRBJ1-3; the match to TRBD1 covers 7 bases. The CDR3 contains 17 residues. The germline V gene has CDR1 MDHEN and CDR2 SYDVKM. With 2 bases clipped from V and 0 bases from J, the junction kept 7 bases outside the gene matches. CDR3 sequence (DNA): TGTGCCAGCAGTTTAGTGGGACAGCTAATCTCTGGAAACACCATATATTTT. Its protein is CASSLVGQLISGNTIYF. Variable domain in full (rest from reference TRBV28 and TRBJ1-3): DVKVTQSSRYLVKRTGEKVFLECVQDMDHENMFWYRQDPGLGLRLIYFSYDVKMKEKGDIPEGYSVSREKKERFSLILESASTNQTSMYLCASSLVGQLISGNTIYFGEGSWLTVV.

This chain connects TRBV28 to TRBJ2-6; 8 bases align to TRBD1. V gave up 7 bases and J gave up 0 bases; unmatched junction bases: 5. The V gene's germline CDR1 is MDHEN and CDR2 SYDVKM. The CDR3 has 16 amino acids. The CDR3, as DNA: TGTGCCAGCACGGGACAGGTTTCCTCTGGGGCCAACGTCCTGACTTTC. This sequence encodes CASTGQVSSGANVLTF.

This chain uses TRBV5-1 with TRBJ1-2, with D perhaps TRBD1 (5 bases). This CDR3 is built from 13 residues. Trimming pared 4 bases from V and 4 bases from J, leaving 11 bases between. Germline-derived CDR1 and CDR2 are SGHRS and YFSETQ. CDR3 bases: TGCGCCAGCAGCACGGGGACGGTCTATGGCTACACCTTC. Translating gives CASSTGTVYGYTF.

The chain has TRBV18 and TRBJ2-3, with TRBD2 matching over 7 bases. Germline V gene lookup returns CDR1 KGHSH and CDR2 LQKENI. Germline trimming cut 4 bases from V and 1 base from J; bases unmatched to any gene: 8. The CDR3 extends over 16 amino acids. As DNA, the CDR3 is TGTGCCAGCTCACGAGACTCAGGGAGGGGCACAGATACGCAGTATTTT. It specifies CASSRDSGRGTDTQYF. Drawing the rest from reference TRBV18 and TRBJ2-3, the complete variable domain is NAGVMQNPRHLVRRRGQEARLRCSPMKGHSHVYWYRQLPEEGLKFMVYLQKENIIDESGMPKERFSAEFPKEGPSILRIQQVVRGDSAAYFCASSRDSGRGTDTQYFGPGTRLTVL.

This chain uses TRBV25-1 with TRBJ1-6, with 9 bases lining up with TRBD1. Unmatched junction bases numbered 5, after V lost 5 bases and J lost 9 bases. The CDR3 spans 14 residues. CDR1 and CDR2 (germline): MGHDK, SYGVNS. The CDR3 DNA reads TGTGCCAGCAGTTGGGACAGGGCAGGTTCACCCCTCCACTTT. Amino acids: CASSWDRAGSPLHF.

V gene TRBV5-8 combines with J gene TRBJ1-5, with 8 bases lining up with TRBD1. Germline lookup yields CDR1 SGHTS and CDR2 YDEGEE. The CDR3 is 16 residues long. V dropped 4 bases and J dropped 2; count of bases not matched to a gene: 8. The chain's CDR3 is CASSPQSGGRNQPQHF. The CDR3 region has the DNA TGTGCCAGCAGCCCACAATCAGGGGGCCGCAATCAGCCCCAGCATTTT.